This entry concerns a single T cell receptor beta chain. The data originate from a study of blood T cell repertoires in COVID-19. Study information: Italy, Spain and the United States were the sources of the convalescent and acute COVID-19 samples. Nucleic acid was either cDNA or gDNA, and it came from T cells, B-cell-depleted T cells, or PBMCs.

CDR1 is SGHDN, CDR2 FVKESK, per germline. V lost 3 bases to trimming and J lost 4 bases, with 12 bases between them. This CDR3 has 14 residues. Generated by immunoSEQ multiplex PCR, the TCRdb table keeps only in-frame clones and is missing some. Of about 260,000 clones in the sample, around 89% were seen once. The V and J genes are TRBV14 and TRBJ1-2; TRBD1 is a possible D gene (5 bases). The sequenced material came from PBMCs or T cells enriched from blood (not recorded which). The TCR comes from a woman between 35 and 50 years old with acute COVID-19. In DNA, the CDR3 is TGTGCCAGCAGCCATGACAGAAGTCTCTATGGCTACACCTTC. Translated, it gives CASSHDRSLYGYTF.